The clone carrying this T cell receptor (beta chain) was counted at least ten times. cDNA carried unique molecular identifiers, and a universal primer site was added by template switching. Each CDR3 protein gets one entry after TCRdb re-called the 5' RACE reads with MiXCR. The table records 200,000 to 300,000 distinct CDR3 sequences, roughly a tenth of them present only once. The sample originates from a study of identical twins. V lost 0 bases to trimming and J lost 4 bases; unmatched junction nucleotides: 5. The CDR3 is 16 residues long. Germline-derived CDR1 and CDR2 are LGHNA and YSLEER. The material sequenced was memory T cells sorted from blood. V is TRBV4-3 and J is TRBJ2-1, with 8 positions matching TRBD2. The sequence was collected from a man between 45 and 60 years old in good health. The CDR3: CASSQESGRGYNEQFF. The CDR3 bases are TGCGCCAGCAGCCAAGAAAGCGGGAGAGGGTACAATGAGCAGTTCTTC.